This TCR beta chain was recovered during a study of cytomegalovirus exposure and HLA in healthy donors. CDR1 is MGHRA and CDR2 is YSYEKL in the germline V gene. This CDR3 has 15 residues. Trimming removed 3 bases from V and 3 bases from J; junction bases left unmatched: 5. PCR primers comprised 60 Vbeta and 13 Jbeta primers. The assay was immunoSEQ multiplex PCR, and TCRdb's table has in-frame clones only and misses some. Found here are roughly 130,000 clones, roughly 74% of them singletons; the top ten hold 6.5% to 8%. This clone occurred a few times. V gene TRBV4-1 combines with J gene TRBJ2-1; 7 bases are a match to TRBD1. The TCR originated in a man aged 35 to 55 in good health and CMV-seropositive. Sequenced material: PBMCs. Here the CDR3 DNA reads TGCGCCAGCAGCCATGTTGGACAGGACTACAATGAGCAGTTCTTC. This sequence encodes CASSHVGQDYNEQFF.